Given below is one TCR beta chain in context. Its specificity is unknown. The record originates from a study of blood T cells in healthy people across ages. A second PCR, run for roughly 7 to 12 cycles, used a sample-barcoded 5' primer plus a J-beta primer mix. MiXCR was run by TCRdb on the 5' RACE reads, yielding one entry per CDR3 protein. The table records 800,000 to 950,000 distinct CDR3 sequences, almost 30% of them present only once. This CDR3 has 15 residues. Trimming took 3 bases from V and 0 from J; bases not matched to a gene: 3. Findings and caveats of the study: Unsorted PBMC material precluded a definitive naive versus antigen-experienced comparison. The unknown donor CMV status may have confounded expanded clonotype changes. Getting older went along with TCR beta diversity per million T cells dropping roughly linearly.

The same sample was also used in a study of T cells of mothers and their children. This second study notes: Addition of sample barcodes and 2-4 random nucleotides occurred through the M1S primer of the second PCR.

This receptor was obtained from a woman in her thirties or forties in good health. V is TRBV12-3 or TRBV12-4 and J is TRBJ1-2; TRBD1 matches 8 bases. Sequences were obtained from blood. The CDR3 nucleotides are TGTGCCAGCAGTTTGGACAGGGCTGCTAACTATGGCTACACCTTC. It specifies CASSLDRAANYGYTF.